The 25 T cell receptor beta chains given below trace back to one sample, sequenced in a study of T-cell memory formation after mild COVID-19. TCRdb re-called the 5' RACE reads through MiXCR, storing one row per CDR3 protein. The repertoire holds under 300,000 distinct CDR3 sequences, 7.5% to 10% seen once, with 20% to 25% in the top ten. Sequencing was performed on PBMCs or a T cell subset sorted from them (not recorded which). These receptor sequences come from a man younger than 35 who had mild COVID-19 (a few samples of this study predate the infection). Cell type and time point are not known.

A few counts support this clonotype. CDR3 residues: CASSPPGAANHEQYF. The CDR3 coding sequence is TGTGCCAGCTCACCACCAGGTGCTGCCAACCACGAGCAGTACTTC. The chain couples TRBV18 to TRBJ2-7; no clear D. The ends were cut back, 0 bases at V and 5 bases at J, with 14 bases in the middle. The CDR3 is made up of 15 amino acids. Germline values: CDR1 KGHSH, CDR2 LQKENI.

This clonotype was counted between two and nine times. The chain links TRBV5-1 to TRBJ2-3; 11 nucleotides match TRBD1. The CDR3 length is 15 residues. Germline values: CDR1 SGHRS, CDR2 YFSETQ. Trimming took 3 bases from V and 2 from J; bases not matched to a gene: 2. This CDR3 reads CASSYGQGATDTQYF. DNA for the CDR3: TGCGCCAGCAGCTACGGACAGGGGGCCACAGATACGCAGTATTTT.

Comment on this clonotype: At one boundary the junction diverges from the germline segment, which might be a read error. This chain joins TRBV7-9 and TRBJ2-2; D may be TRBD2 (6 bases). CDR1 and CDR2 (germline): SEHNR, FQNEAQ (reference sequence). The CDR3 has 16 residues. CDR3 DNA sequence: TGTGCCAGCAGCCATGAGGGACTTCAGAACACCTGGGAGCTGTTTTTT. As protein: CASSHEGLQNTWELFF.

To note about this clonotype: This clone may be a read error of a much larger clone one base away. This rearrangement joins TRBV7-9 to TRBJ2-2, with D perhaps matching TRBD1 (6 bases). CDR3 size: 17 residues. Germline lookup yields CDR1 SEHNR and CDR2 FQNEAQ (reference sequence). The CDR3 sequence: CASSLVFRTANTGDLFF. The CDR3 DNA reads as TGTGCCAGCAGCTTAGTATTTCGGACAGCGAACACCGGGGATCTGTTTTTT.

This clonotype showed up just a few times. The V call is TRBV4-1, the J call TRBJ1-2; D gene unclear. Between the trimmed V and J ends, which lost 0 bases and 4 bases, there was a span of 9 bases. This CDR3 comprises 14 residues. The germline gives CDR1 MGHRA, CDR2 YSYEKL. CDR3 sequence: CASSQEPGLYGYTF. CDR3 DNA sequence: TGCGCCAGCAGCCAAGAACCCGGCCTCTATGGCTACACCTTC.

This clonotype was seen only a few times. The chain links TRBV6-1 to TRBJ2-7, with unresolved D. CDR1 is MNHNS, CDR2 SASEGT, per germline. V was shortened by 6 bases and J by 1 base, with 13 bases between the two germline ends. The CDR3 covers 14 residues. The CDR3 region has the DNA TGTGCCAGCAGGCAGCGTAGGACGTCCTACGAGCAGTACGTC. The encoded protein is CASRQRRTSYEQYV.

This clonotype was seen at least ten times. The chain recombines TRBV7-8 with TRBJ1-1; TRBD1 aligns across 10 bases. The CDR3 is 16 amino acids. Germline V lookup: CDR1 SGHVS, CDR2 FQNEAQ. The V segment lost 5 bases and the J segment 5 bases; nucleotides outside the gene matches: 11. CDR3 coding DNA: TGTGCCAGCAGCCTAAGACAGGGGGCGAGGAAGACTGAAGCTTTCTTT. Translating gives CASSLRQGARKTEAFF.

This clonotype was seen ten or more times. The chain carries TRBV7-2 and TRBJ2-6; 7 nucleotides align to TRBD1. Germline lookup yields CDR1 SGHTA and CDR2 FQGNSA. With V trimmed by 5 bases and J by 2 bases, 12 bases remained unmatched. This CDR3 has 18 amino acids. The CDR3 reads CASSLSTGPSAGANVLTF. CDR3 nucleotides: TGTGCCAGCAGCCTTTCGACAGGGCCATCCGCTGGGGCCAACGTCCTGACTTTC.

The CDR3 nucleotides are TGCAGTGCTAGAGCCAGGGGACAGAAATACGAGCAGTACGTC. Translation gives CSARARGQKYEQYV. The chain joins TRBV20-1 to TRBJ2-7; 7 bases match TRBD1. CDR1 and CDR2 from the germline V gene are DFQATT and SNEGSKA (reference sequence). This CDR3 comprises 14 residues. V was clipped by 1 base and J by 4 bases; unmatched bases: 7.

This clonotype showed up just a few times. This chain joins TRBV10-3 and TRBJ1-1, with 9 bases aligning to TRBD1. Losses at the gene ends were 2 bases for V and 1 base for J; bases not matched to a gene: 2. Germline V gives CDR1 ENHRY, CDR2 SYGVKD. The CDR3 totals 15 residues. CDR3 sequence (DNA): TGTGCCATCAGTGAGCTGGGACAGGGGAACACTGAAGCTTTCTTT. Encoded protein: CAISELGQGNTEAFF.

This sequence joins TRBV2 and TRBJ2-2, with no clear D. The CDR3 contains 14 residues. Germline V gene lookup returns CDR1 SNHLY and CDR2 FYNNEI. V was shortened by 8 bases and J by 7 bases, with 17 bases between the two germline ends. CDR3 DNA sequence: TGTGCCAGCTTATACCAGGAGATAATCGGGGAGCTGTTTTTT. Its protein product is CASLYQEIIGELFF.

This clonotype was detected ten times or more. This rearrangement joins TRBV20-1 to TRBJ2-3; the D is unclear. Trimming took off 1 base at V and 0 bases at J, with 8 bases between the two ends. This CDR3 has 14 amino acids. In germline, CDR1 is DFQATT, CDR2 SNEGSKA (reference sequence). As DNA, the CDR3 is TGCAGTGCTAGAGGACTTGCGAGCACAGATACGCAGTATTTT. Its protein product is CSARGLASTDTQYF.

CDR3 sequence (DNA): TGTGCCAGCAGTGGGACTAGCGAATTCTTC. As protein: CASSGTSEFF. The chain joins TRBV12-3 or TRBV12-4 to TRBJ2-1, with 10 positions matching TRBD2. The CDR3 contains 10 residues. V was pared by 5 bases and J by 16 bases, with 2 bases of the junction left unmatched.

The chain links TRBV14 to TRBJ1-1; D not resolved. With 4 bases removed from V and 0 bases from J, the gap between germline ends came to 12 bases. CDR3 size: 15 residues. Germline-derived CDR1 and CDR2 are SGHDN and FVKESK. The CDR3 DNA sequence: TGTGCCAGCAGCCTCCGGGGAACGATGAACACTGAAGCTTTCTTT. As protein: CASSLRGTMNTEAFF.

The chain's CDR3 is CASSPRAAILETQYF. The CDR3 bases are TGCGCCAGCAGCCCCCGAGCAGCGATCTTAGAGACCCAGTACTTC. The rearrangement joins TRBV4-3 to TRBJ2-5; the D is unclear. V was pared by 4 bases and J by 4 bases, with 16 bases between. The CDR3 covers 15 residues. Germline-derived CDR1 and CDR2 are LGHNA and YSLEER.

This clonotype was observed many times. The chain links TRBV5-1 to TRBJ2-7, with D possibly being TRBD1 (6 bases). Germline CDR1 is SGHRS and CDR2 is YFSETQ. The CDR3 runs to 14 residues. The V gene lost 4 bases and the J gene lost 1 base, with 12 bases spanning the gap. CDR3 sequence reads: CASSREGQSYEQYF. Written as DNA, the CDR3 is TGCGCCAGCAGCCGAGAGGGACAATCCTACGAGCAGTACTTC. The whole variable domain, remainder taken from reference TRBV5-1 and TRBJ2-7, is KAGVTQTPRYLIKTRGQQVTLSCSPISGHRSVSWYQQTPGQGLQFLFEYFSETQRNKGNFPGRFSGRQFSNSRSEMNVSTLELGDSALYLCASSREGQSYEQYFGPGTRLTVT.

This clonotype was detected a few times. This chain's CDR3 is CASSFGEDYGYTF. The CDR3 coding sequence is TGTGCCAGCAGTTTCGGGGAAGACTATGGCTACACCTTC. The V and J genes are TRBV12-3 or TRBV12-4 and TRBJ1-2; no definite D call. This CDR3 comprises 13 residues. The V end was cut by 3 bases, the J end by 3 bases, with 8 bases between.

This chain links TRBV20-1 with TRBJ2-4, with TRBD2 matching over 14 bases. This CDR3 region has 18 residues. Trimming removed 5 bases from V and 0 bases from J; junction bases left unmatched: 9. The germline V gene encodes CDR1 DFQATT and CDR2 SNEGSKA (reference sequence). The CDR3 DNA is TGCAGTGCTCCAGATCGGACTAGCGGGGGGCTAGCCAAAAACATTCAGTACTTC. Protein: CSAPDRTSGGLAKNIQYF.

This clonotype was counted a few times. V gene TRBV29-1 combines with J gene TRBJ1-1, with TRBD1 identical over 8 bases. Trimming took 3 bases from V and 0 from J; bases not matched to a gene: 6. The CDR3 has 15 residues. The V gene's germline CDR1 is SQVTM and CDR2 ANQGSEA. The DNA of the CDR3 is TGCAGCGTTGAGAGGGACAGGTTAATGAACACTGAAGCTTTCTTT. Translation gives CSVERDRLMNTEAFF.

CDR3 nucleotides: TGTGCCAGCACCAGGCTCTATGGCTACACCTTC. This codes for CASTRLYGYTF. The chain links TRBV6-1 to TRBJ1-2; D gene uncertain. V was cut by 7 bases and J by 4 bases, with 7 bases left in between. In germline, CDR1 is MNHNS, CDR2 SASEGT. The CDR3 sequence is 11 residues long.

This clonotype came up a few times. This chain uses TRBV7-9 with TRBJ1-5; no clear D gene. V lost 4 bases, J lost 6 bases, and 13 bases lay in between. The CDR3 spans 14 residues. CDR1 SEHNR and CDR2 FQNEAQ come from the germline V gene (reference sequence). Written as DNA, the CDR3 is TGTGCCAGCAGCTCGACCGTGGTGGGTCAGCCCCAGCATTTT. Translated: CASSSTVVGQPQHF.

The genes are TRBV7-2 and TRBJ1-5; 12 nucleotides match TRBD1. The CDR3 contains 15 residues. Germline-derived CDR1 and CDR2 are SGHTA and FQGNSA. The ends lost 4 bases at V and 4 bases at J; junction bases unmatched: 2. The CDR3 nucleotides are TGTGCCAGCAGCTCGGGACAGGGGGCAAATCAGCCCCAGCATTTT. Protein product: CASSSGQGANQPQHF.

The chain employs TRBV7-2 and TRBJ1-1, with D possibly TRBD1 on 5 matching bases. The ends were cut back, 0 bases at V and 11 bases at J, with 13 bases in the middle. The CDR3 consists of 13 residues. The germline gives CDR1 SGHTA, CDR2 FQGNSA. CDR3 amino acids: CASSLALEGPAFF. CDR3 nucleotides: TGTGCCAGCAGCTTAGCGTTGGAGGGGCCTGCTTTCTTT.

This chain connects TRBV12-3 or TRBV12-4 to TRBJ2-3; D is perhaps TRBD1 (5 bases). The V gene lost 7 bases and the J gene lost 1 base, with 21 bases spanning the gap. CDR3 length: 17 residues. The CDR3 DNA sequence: TGTGCCAGCATTAAGAATGGGCAGGGTTTGGGCACAGATACGCAGTATTTT. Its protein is CASIKNGQGLGTDTQYF.

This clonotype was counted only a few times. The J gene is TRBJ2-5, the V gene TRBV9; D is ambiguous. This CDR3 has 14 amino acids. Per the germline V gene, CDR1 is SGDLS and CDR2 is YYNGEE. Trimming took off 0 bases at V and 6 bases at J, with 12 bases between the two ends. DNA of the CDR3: TGTGCCAGCAGCGTAGCGGACGGCGGAAAGACCCAGTACTTC. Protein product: CASSVADGGKTQYF.